One sample yielded the 28 T cell receptor beta chains listed below, sequenced in a study of CD8+CD57+ T cells in acquired aplastic anemia. The sequenced patients had an expansion of CD8+CD57+ cells seen by flow cytometry. CDR3 and TCR beta VDJ profiling relied on a genomic DNA template. TCRdb reprocessed the reads with MiXCR, giving one entry per CDR3 protein. This sample has about 120,000 distinct CDR3 sequences; about 60% occur once, and the top ten carry under 35%. Sample: sorted CD4+, CD8+, or CD8+CD57+ T cells (not recorded which) from PBMCs. Receptors were obtained from a human donor with aplastic anemia.

The V call is TRBV7-8, the J call TRBJ2-7; the D is unclear. Trimming removed 5 bases from V and 11 bases from J, with 13 bases in between. Germline lookup yields CDR1 SGHVS and CDR2 FQNEAQ. This CDR3 is built from 11 residues. As DNA, the CDR3 is TGTGCCAGCAGCAACCTCCAAGAAGAGTACTTC. This translates into CASSNLQEEYF.

The chain recombines TRBV6-4 with TRBJ2-3; D may be TRBD2 (6 bases). The germline V gene has CDR1 MRHNA and CDR2 SNTAGT. The CDR3 has 13 residues. With 4 bases removed from V and 1 base from J, the gap between germline ends came to 6 bases. The CDR3 here is CASSAGGTDTQYF. In nucleotides, the CDR3 is TGTGCCAGCAGTGCGGGGGGCACAGATACGCAGTATTTT.

Notes on this clonotype: As the CDR3 is not closed by the conserved phenylalanine or tryptophan, this likely results from a read error. The rearrangement uses TRBV11-3 and TRBJ1-2, with a weak D call TRBD1 (5 bases). Trimming pared 9 bases from V and 3 bases from J, leaving 11 bases between. This CDR3 is built from 12 residues. Germline V gene lookup returns CDR1 SGHNT and CDR2 YENEEA. CDR3 residues: CARQGAHYGYTL. The CDR3 DNA follows: TGTGCCAGACAAGGGGCTCACTATGGCTACACCCTC.

As concerns this clonotype: A junction end diverges from the germline sequence, so it may reflect a read error. The J gene is TRBJ2-1, the V gene TRBV14; unclear D gene. Germline-derived CDR1 and CDR2 are SGHDN and FVKESK. The CDR3 extends over 13 amino acids. CDR3 DNA sequence: TGTGCCGGCAGCCAAGACGTGTACAATGAGCAGTTCTTC. As protein: CAGSQDVYNEQFF.

This chain joins TRBV10-2 and TRBJ1-5, with D possibly TRBD1 on 5 matching bases. Germline CDR1 WSHSY, CDR2 SAAADI. This CDR3 region has 12 residues. V was clipped by 6 bases and J by 7 bases, with 10 bases between them. The CDR3 region is CASRDKSQPQHF. The CDR3 nucleotides read TGCGCCAGCAGGGACAAATCACAGCCCCAGCATTTT.

The chain has TRBV19 and TRBJ2-6; the D is unclear. The CDR3 sequence is 14 residues long. The ends were cut back, 3 bases at V and 0 bases at J, with 3 bases in the middle. CDR1 LNHDA and CDR2 SQIVND come from the germline V gene (reference sequence). CDR3 DNA sequence: TGTGCCAGTAGTATTAACTCTGGGGCCAACGTCCTGACTTTC. Its translation is CASSINSGANVLTF.

This sequence joins TRBV6-5 and TRBJ2-2; no reliable D call. The CDR3 has 13 residues. The germline V gene encodes CDR1 MNHEY and CDR2 SVGAGI. Trimming cost V 4 bases and J 3 bases, with 6 bases left between them. CDR3 nucleotides: TGTGCCAGCAGTTCCGATGACACCGGGGAGCTGTTTTTT. It translates to CASSSDDTGELFF.

V and J are TRBV7-6 and TRBJ2-7, with D possibly being TRBD1 (5 bases). The CDR3 runs to 14 residues. V lost 3 bases to trimming and J lost 2 bases, with 11 bases between them. Per the germline V gene, CDR1 is SGHVS and CDR2 is FNYEAQ. In nucleotides, the CDR3 is TGTGCCAGCAGCTTTGAAACAGGCACCTACGAGCAGTACTTC. Translated, it gives CASSFETGTYEQYF. Looking up the rest from reference TRBV7-6 and TRBJ2-7 gives the full variable domain: GAGVSQSPRYKVTKRGQDVALRCDPISGHVSLYWYRQALGQGPEFLTYFNYEAQQDKSGLPNDRFSAERPEGSISTLTIQRTEQRDSAMYRCASSFETGTYEQYFGPGTRLTVT.

The V call is TRBV15, the J call TRBJ2-4; D not resolved. CDR3 length: 16 residues. V was cut by 6 bases and J by 4 bases, with 19 bases left in between. Germline V gene lookup returns CDR1 LNHNV and CDR2 YYDKDF (reference sequence). CDR3 DNA sequence: TGTGCCACCAGTACCCGTAGCCCACAGTTAAAAAACATTCAGTACTTC. Protein sequence: CATSTRSPQLKNIQYF.

The CDR3: CASSRAGEASYEQYF. The CDR3 nucleotides read TGTGCCAGTAGTAGGGCAGGGGAAGCTTCCTACGAGCAGTACTTC. J is TRBJ2-7 and V is TRBV19, with D perhaps matching TRBD1 (6 bases). Trimming shortened V by 4 bases and J by 1 base, and 14 bases separated the two germline ends. Per the germline V gene, CDR1 is LNHDA and CDR2 is SQIVND (reference sequence). The CDR3 extends over 15 amino acids.

The chain is built from TRBV20-1 and TRBJ1-1, with 10 bases identical to TRBD1. The length of the CDR3 is 13 residues. Losses at the gene ends were 3 bases for V and 5 bases for J; bases not matched to a gene: 3. CDR1 DFQATT and CDR2 SNEGSKA come from the germline V gene (reference sequence). This CDR3 reads CSARGTGETEAFF. DNA of the CDR3: TGCAGTGCTAGGGGGACAGGGGAAACTGAAGCTTTCTTT.

This chain uses TRBV5-1 with TRBJ2-1; D is ambiguous. The CDR3 runs to 14 residues. V was trimmed by 4 bases and J by 10 bases, leaving 18 bases between them. Germline assignment: CDR1 SGHRS and CDR2 YFSETQ. The CDR3 coding sequence is TGCGCCAGCAGCCTCGGCCAGGACCTCGGGGAGCAGTTCTTC. Protein sequence: CASSLGQDLGEQFF.

Comment on this clonotype: Sequence at one end of the junction differs from germline and may be a read error. The rearrangement uses TRBV7-7 and TRBJ1-6; perhaps TRBD1 as D (5 bases). Germline CDR1 is SSHAT and CDR2 is FNYEAQ (reference sequence). The CDR3 consists of 14 residues. CDR3 in DNA: TGTGCTAGCAGCTCTGGGACCGGTAATTCACCCCTCCACTTT. Its protein product is CASSSGTGNSPLHF.

V gene TRBV4-2 combines with J gene TRBJ2-7; tentative D call: TRBD1 (6 bases). The CDR3 contains 14 residues. V lost 5 bases and J lost 3, with 14 bases in between. Per the germline V gene, CDR1 is LGHNA and CDR2 is YNFKEQ. Here the CDR3 DNA reads TGTGCCAGCAGCTTTAGGACAGAAAGCTACGAGCAGTACTTC. Translating gives CASSFRTESYEQYF.

V and J are TRBV19 and TRBJ2-1; perhaps TRBD1 as D (5 bases). There are 18 residues in the CDR3. V lost 1 base and J 1 base, leaving 17 bases between the germline ends. Germline V gives CDR1 LNHDA, CDR2 SQIVND (reference sequence). CDR3: CASSIVWGDLKSYNEQFF. The CDR3 nucleotides are TGTGCCAGTAGTATAGTCTGGGGCGACCTAAAATCCTACAATGAGCAGTTCTTC.

This clonotype was counted once. This sequence joins TRBV9 and TRBJ2-1; the match to TRBD2 covers 13 bases. The length of the CDR3 is 16 residues. The trim removed 3 bases at V and 5 bases at J, leaving 5 bases unmatched. From germline, CDR1 is SGDLS and CDR2 YYNGEE. The CDR3 sequence: CASSDGTSGNHNEQFF. The CDR3 bases are TGTGCCAGCAGCGACGGGACTAGCGGGAACCACAATGAGCAGTTCTTC.

The V call is TRBV2, the J call TRBJ2-2; 11 bases are shared with TRBD1. V shed 10 bases and J 9 bases; nucleotides not matched to a gene: 10. The V gene's germline CDR1 is SNHLY and CDR2 FYNNEI. CDR3 length equals 14 residues. CDR3 in DNA: TGTGCCACCAGGGACAGGGGGGCGACCAGGGAGCTGTTTTTT. Translated, it gives CATRDRGATRELFF.

The chain couples TRBV20-1 to TRBJ2-5; D is uncertain. The CDR3 sequence is 12 residues long. Trimming removed 5 bases at V and 5 bases at J, with 12 bases between. Germline CDR1 and CDR2: DFQATT and SNEGSKA (reference sequence). This CDR3 is CSAPASVETQYF. The CDR3 region has the DNA TGCAGTGCTCCGGCCAGCGTGGAGACCCAGTACTTC.

The chain employs TRBV29-1 and TRBJ1-1; D is unclear. The length of the CDR3 is 13 residues. Germline values: CDR1 SQVTM, CDR2 ANQGSEA. CDR3 in DNA: TGCAGTGCGATTCGAGGCAGGAACACTGAAGCTTTCTTT. Its translation is CSAIRGRNTEAFF.

The chain is built from TRBV27 and TRBJ2-7; 7 nucleotides align to TRBD2. CDR3 size: 15 residues. The germline CDR1 and CDR2 sequences are MNHEY and SMNVEV (reference sequence). Trimming took 5 bases from V and 1 from J; bases not matched to a gene: 8. The CDR3 bases are TGTGCCAGCAGTACCTATCCAGCGGGGTCCTACGAGCAGTACTTC. It encodes CASSTYPAGSYEQYF.

The genes are TRBV12-3 or TRBV12-4 and TRBJ1-2; no clear D. Trimming stripped 6 bases from V and 5 bases from J, with 13 bases between. The CDR3 runs to 13 residues. For the CDR3, the DNA is TGTGCCAGCAGCGCCCTAAGGAATTATGGCTACACCTTC. This sequence encodes CASSALRNYGYTF.

Remarks on this clonotype: A read error may account for a junction end that differs from germline. The chain combines TRBV20-1 with TRBJ1-1; D not certain. CDR1 is DFQATT, CDR2 SNEGSKA, per germline (reference sequence). This CDR3 is built from 11 residues. The CDR3 is CSARGWAEASF. In DNA form, the CDR3 reads TGCAGTGCTAGAGGATGGGCCGAAGCTTCCTTT.

This chain uses TRBV25-1 with TRBJ2-1; 10 bases agree with TRBD1. Looked up from germline, CDR1 is MGHDK and CDR2 is SYGVNS. The J segment lost 8 bases and the V segment lost 3 bases, leaving 7 bases of the junction unmatched. The CDR3 length is 15 residues. For the CDR3, the DNA is TGTGCCAGCAGTGACCCCCGGACAGGGGGATATGAGCAGTTCTTC. It specifies CASSDPRTGGYEQFF.

This clonotype was seen repeatedly, ten times or more. The genes are TRBV6-5 and TRBJ2-7; 9 bases match TRBD1. The CDR3 totals 16 residues. V lost 2 bases and J lost 7; bases outside the gene matches: 12. Germline assignment: CDR1 MNHEY and CDR2 SVGAGI. In DNA, the CDR3 is TGTGCCAGCAGTTACCCATCTGGGACAGGGCTTGGAGAGCAGTACTTC. Its protein is CASSYPSGTGLGEQYF.

This chain connects TRBV24-1 to TRBJ2-5, with 10 bases identical to TRBD1. CDR3 length: 16 residues. Germline CDR1 is KGHDR and CDR2 is SFDVKD. Losses at the gene ends were 6 bases for V and 5 bases for J; bases not matched to a gene: 11. CDR3 loop: CATSSWTGGGWETQYF. CDR3 DNA sequence: TGTGCCACCAGTTCTTGGACAGGGGGGGGTTGGGAGACCCAGTACTTC.

The chain links TRBV10-3 to TRBJ1-2; D is unresolved. The CDR3 contains 16 residues. V was pared by 5 bases and J by 8 bases, with 24 bases between. Germline V CDR1 and CDR2: ENHRY, SYGVKD. CDR3 in DNA: TGTGCCATCAGTTTATCGAGGGCAGGTGGTGATAGCGGCTACACCTTC. Translated, it gives CAISLSRAGGDSGYTF.

The chain has TRBV10-3 and TRBJ2-3; possibly TRBD2 for D (5 bases). The V and J ends lost 6 bases and 7 bases respectively, with 8 bases between them. The CDR3 consists of 11 residues. Germline CDR1 is ENHRY and CDR2 is SYGVKD. CDR3 coding DNA: TGTGCCATCAGCTCGGGAAATACGCAGTATTTT. Its protein product is CAISSGNTQYF.

The chain combines TRBV20-1 with TRBJ2-1; 7 nucleotides align to TRBD2. There are 17 residues in the CDR3. J gave up 5 bases and V 1 base, and 14 bases lay outside the gene matches. Per the germline V gene, CDR1 is DFQATT and CDR2 is SNEGSKA (reference sequence). Here the CDR3 reads CSARGGGGSDVDNEQFF. CDR3 coding DNA: TGCAGTGCTAGAGGGGGAGGCGGGAGTGATGTGGACAATGAGCAGTTCTTC.